The rows below give T cell receptor beta chains drawn from one sample of a study of PD-1 blockade in classical Hodgkin lymphoma. Profiled with immunoSEQ multiplex PCR; TCRdb holds only in-frame clones, not every one. In the table there are about 43,000 clones, roughly 70% of which are singletons. Specimen: peripheral blood mononuclear cells (PBMCs), collected before the second cycle of nivolumab. All receptors come from a human donor with classical Hodgkin lymphoma. Each CDR3 is given with its conserved first and last residue. The D gene is left open where the match is weak. Not all rows give a size; the values are once, few, many and, for expanded clones, a class.

V: TRBV30
D: NA
J: TRBJ1-5
size: NA
CDR3: CAWSGGQSQPQHF
DNA: TGTGCCTGGAGCGGGGGGCAGTCTCAGCCCCAGCATTTT

V: TRBV15
D: NA
J: TRBJ2-5
size: NA
CDR3: CATSSEMIQETQYF
DNA: TGTGCCACCAGCAGTGAGATGATACAAGAGACCCAGTACTTC

V: TRBV4-3
D: TRBD2
J: TRBJ2-1
size: NA
CDR3: CASSQDWASGLINEQFF
DNA: TGCGCCAGCAGCCAAGATTGGGCTAGCGGGTTAATCAATGAGCAGTTCTTC

V: TRBV19
D: TRBD2
J: TRBJ2-5
size: NA
CDR3: CASSIDGGLAGETQYF
DNA: TGTGCCAGTAGTATAGATGGAGGACTAGCGGGAGAGACCCAGTACTTC

V: TRBV6-1
D: NA
J: TRBJ1-5
size: once
CDR3: CASSPFSYSNQPQHF
DNA: TGTGCCAGCAGCCCCTTCAGTTATAGCAATCAGCCCCAGCATTTT

V: TRBV28
D: NA
J: TRBJ1-1
size: NA
CDR3: CASSLYSRNTEAFF
DNA: TGTGCCAGCAGTTTATACAGCAGGAACACTGAAGCTTTCTTT

V: TRBV12-5
D: NA
J: TRBJ1-2
size: NA
CDR3: CASGTVDRDTRTYGYTF
DNA: TGTGCTAGTGGTACCGTTGACCGGGACACGAGGACCTATGGCTACACCTTC

V: TRBV4-3
D: TRBD2
J: TRBJ2-2
size: NA
CDR3: CASSQDQRGPHTGELFF
DNA: TGCGCCAGCAGCCAGGATCAGCGGGGGCCCCACACCGGGGAGCTGTTTTTT

V: TRBV4-3
D: NA
J: TRBJ1-4
size: NA
CDR3: CASSRIWATNEKLFF
DNA: TGCGCCAGCAGCCGAATCTGGGCTACTAATGAAAAACTGTTTTTT

V: TRBV6-4
D: NA
J: TRBJ2-2
size: NA
CDR3: CASSDSDTGELFF
DNA: TGTGCCAGCAGTGACTCGGACACCGGGGAGCTGTTTTTT

V: TRBV28
D: NA
J: TRBJ2-4
size: few
CDR3: CASMGVAKNIQYF
DNA: TGTGCCAGCATGGGGGTAGCCAAAAACATTCAGTACTTC

V: TRBV5-6
D: TRBD1
J: TRBJ1-2
size: NA
CDR3: CASSLAGTGYEGYTF
DNA: TGTGCCAGCAGCTTGGCCGGGACAGGGTATGAGGGCTACACCTTC

V: TRBV6-5
D: NA
J: TRBJ2-7
size: NA
CDR3: CASSYLGASGEQYF
DNA: TGTGCCAGCAGTTACTTAGGGGCATCGGGCGAGCAGTACTTC

V: TRBV27
D: NA
J: TRBJ1-4
size: NA
CDR3: CASSLSLSNEKLFF
DNA: TGTGCCAGCAGTTTGAGTCTTTCCAATGAAAAACTGTTTTTT

V: TRBV7-9
D: TRBD1
J: TRBJ1-5
size: NA
CDR3: CASSPARQGDNQPQHF
DNA: TGTGCCAGCAGTCCTGCGAGACAGGGGGACAATCAGCCCCAGCATTTT

V: TRBV11-3
D: NA
J: TRBJ2-5
size: once
CDR3: CASSLGYGTQYF
DNA: TGTGCCAGCAGCCTCGGATATGGGACCCAGTACTTC

V: TRBV13
D: TRBD2
J: TRBJ2-3
size: NA
CDR3: CASSLGLAVDTQYF
DNA: TGTGCCAGCAGCTTAGGTCTAGCGGTAGATACGCAGTATTTT

V: TRBV28
D: NA
J: TRBJ2-7
size: NA
CDR3: CASSLPRQGLYEQYF
DNA: TGTGCCAGCAGTTTACCGCGACAGGGACTGTACGAGCAGTACTTC

V: TRBV7-3
D: NA
J: TRBJ2-5
size: NA
CDR3: CASSSRGGETQYF
DNA: TGTGCCAGCAGCTCCAGGGGTGGAGAGACCCAGTACTTC

V: TRBV9
D: NA
J: TRBJ1-1
size: NA
CDR3: CASSVASGNTEAFF
DNA: TGTGCCAGCAGCGTAGCCTCAGGGAACACTGAAGCTTTCTTT

V: TRBV7-8
D: NA
J: TRBJ2-3
size: NA
CDR3: CASSDDLDTQYF
DNA: TGTGCCAGCAGCGATGATTTAGATACGCAGTATTTT

V: TRBV27
D: TRBD2
J: TRBJ2-3
size: NA
CDR3: CASSNVAGGADTQYF
DNA: TGTGCCAGCAGTAACGTAGCGGGGGGGGCTGATACGCAGTATTTT

V: TRBV5-8
D: NA
J: TRBJ1-4
size: once
CDR3: CASSSGRDTTNEKLFF
DNA: TGTGCCAGCAGCTCCGGTCGGGACACAACTAATGAAAAACTGTTTTTT

V: TRBV4-1
D: NA
J: TRBJ2-7
size: NA
CDR3: CASSQAPQGGFYEQYF
DNA: TGCGCCAGCAGCCAAGCGCCACAGGGTGGATTCTACGAGCAGTACTTC

V: TRBV7-3
D: TRBD2
J: TRBJ2-3
size: once
CDR3: CASSLPGLAGVGDTQYF
DNA: TGTGCCAGCAGCTTACCGGGACTAGCGGGAGTTGGGGATACGCAGTATTTT

V: TRBV27
D: NA
J: TRBJ2-7
size: NA
CDR3: CASSYTGSYEQYF
DNA: TGTGCCAGCAGTTATACAGGTTCCTACGAGCAGTACTTC

V: TRBV5-8
D: NA
J: TRBJ1-2
size: NA
CDR3: CASPRDNFYGYTF
DNA: TGTGCCAGCCCCAGAGACAATTTCTATGGCTACACCTTC

V: TRBV27
D: NA
J: TRBJ2-1
size: NA
CDR3: CASSFQLSASKLYNEQFF
DNA: TGTGCCAGCAGTTTCCAACTCTCGGCCTCGAAGTTATACAATGAGCAGTTCTTC

V: TRBV30
D: NA
J: TRBJ1-2
size: NA
CDR3: CAWSDRRGYTF
DNA: TGTGCCTGGAGTGATAGAAGGGGCTACACCTTC

V: TRBV28
D: NA
J: TRBJ2-7
size: NA
CDR3: CASSVAYEQYF
DNA: TGTGCCAGCAGTGTAGCCTACGAGCAGTACTTC

V: TRBV6-5
D: TRBD2
J: TRBJ2-1
size: once
CDR3: CASSRLAGYNEQFF
DNA: TGTGCCAGCAGCCGACTAGCGGGTTACAATGAGCAGTTCTTC

V: TRBV2
D: TRBD2
J: TRBJ2-7
size: NA
CDR3: CAGGGFLYEQYF
DNA: TGTGCGGGCGGGGGGTTTCTCTACGAGCAGTACTTC

V: TRBV6-5
D: NA
J: TRBJ2-7
size: NA
CDR3: CASSYGATYSYEQYF
DNA: TGTGCCAGCAGTTATGGGGCAACCTATTCCTACGAGCAGTACTTC

V: TRBV13
D: NA
J: TRBJ1-1
size: few
CDR3: CASSETGMNTEAFF
DNA: TGTGCCAGCAGCGAGACAGGCATGAACACTGAAGCTTTCTTT

V: TRBV14
D: NA
J: TRBJ2-2
size: NA
CDR3: CASSHHQGLANTGELFF
DNA: TGTGCCAGCAGCCATCACCAGGGACTCGCGAACACCGGGGAGCTGTTTTTT

V: TRBV23-1
D: NA
J: TRBJ2-7
size: NA
CDR3: CASSQSVVQASSYEQYF
DNA: TGCGCCAGCAGTCAATCTGTCGTACAGGCGAGCTCCTACGAGCAGTACTTC

V: TRBV10-3
D: TRBD1
J: TRBJ1-4
size: NA
CDR3: CASRSTGGYANEKLFF
DNA: TGTGCCAGCAGGTCCACAGGGGGCTATGCTAATGAAAAACTGTTTTTT

V: TRBV4-3
D: NA
J: TRBJ2-7
size: NA
CDR3: CASSQDRGGPTYEQYF
DNA: TGCGCCAGCAGCCAAGATCGAGGGGGTCCTACCTACGAGCAGTACTTC

V: TRBV7-9
D: NA
J: TRBJ2-7
size: NA
CDR3: CASSEMTASSYEQYF
DNA: TGTGCCAGCAGCGAGATGACGGCTAGCTCCTACGAGCAGTACTTC

V: TRBV5-5
D: NA
J: TRBJ1-5
size: few
CDR3: CASSLEDWSNQPQHF
DNA: TGTGCCAGCAGCTTGGAGGACTGGTCAAATCAGCCCCAGCATTTT